What follows are 25 T cell receptor beta chains derived from one specimen sequenced in a study of somatic mutations in cytotoxic T cells in rheumatoid arthritis. The table came from immunoSEQ multiplex PCR; TCRdb's copy has only in-frame clones and leaves some out. The table includes more than 15,000 clones, 78% detected once. Sequencing was done on a sample of CD8+ T cells sorted from blood. These receptors originate from an adult with rheumatoid arthritis.

In its sample, this clone was seen once. The chain has TRBV7-2 and TRBJ1-1, with D perhaps matching TRBD1 (5 bases). Per the germline V gene, CDR1 is SGHTA and CDR2 is FQGNSA. Trimming took 4 bases from V and 1 from J, leaving 10 bases between them. The CDR3 totals 14 residues. CDR3 protein: CASSSLGGNTEAFF. The CDR3 DNA reads as TGTGCCAGCAGCTCCCTCGGGGGGAACACTGAAGCTTTCTTT.

This clone was counted between two and nine times. The J gene is TRBJ2-7, the V gene TRBV19; D is unclear. Germline V gives CDR1 LNHDA, CDR2 SQIVND (reference sequence). This CDR3 has 14 amino acids. Trimming left V 8 bases short and J 4 bases short, with 18 bases between. The CDR3 protein is CASATGPLSYEQYF. The CDR3 bases are TGTGCCAGTGCTACCGGGCCTCTCTCTTACGAGCAGTACTTC.

The chain carries TRBV4-1 and TRBJ2-7, with 8 bases lining up with TRBD1. Germline V gene sequence: CDR1 MGHRA, CDR2 YSYEKL. V was pared by 3 bases and J by 2 bases, with 9 bases of the junction left unmatched. The CDR3 length is 16 residues. The CDR3 DNA follows: TGCGCCAGCAGCCAGGAAAGCGGACAGGGTCCCTACGAGCAGTACTTC. Protein: CASSQESGQGPYEQYF.

This clone was observed a single time. The genes are TRBV11-2 and TRBJ1-2; no clear D gene. The CDR3 covers 14 residues. CDR1 and CDR2 (germline): SGHAT, FQNNGV. V lost 2 bases, J lost 5 bases, and 12 bases lay in between. In nucleotides, the CDR3 is TGTGCCAGCAGCTTAACCGGGCACATGTATGGCTACACCTTC. This encodes CASSLTGHMYGYTF.

This chain connects TRBV14 to TRBJ2-7, with D perhaps TRBD1 (6 bases). Trimming took off 4 bases at V and 10 bases at J, with 11 bases between the two ends. The CDR3 consists of 11 residues. Per germline, CDR1 SGHDN and CDR2 FVKESK. CDR3 residues: CASSLHREQYF. CDR3 nucleotide sequence: TGTGCCAGCAGCCTACACAGGGAACAGTACTTC.

V is TRBV2 and J is TRBJ2-7, with D maybe TRBD1 (6 bases). The CDR3 extends over 13 amino acids. CDR1 and CDR2 from the germline V gene are SNHLY and FYNNEI. The germline V and J ends were trimmed by 6 bases and 7 bases, with 16 bases remaining between them. This CDR3 reads CASSSPGQLEQYF. CDR3 DNA: TGTGCCAGCAGCTCTCCGGGACAACTAGAGCAGTACTTC.

This clone has only a few counts. The same CDR3 arises from other DNA sequences in this sample as well. This chain links TRBV10-3 with TRBJ1-1; D perhaps matches TRBD1 (5 bases). The CDR3 has 13 residues. Trimming pared 6 bases from V and 1 base from J, leaving 9 bases between. The germline V gene encodes CDR1 ENHRY and CDR2 SYGVKD. CDR3 DNA: TGTGCCATCAGCGGACACCAGAACACTGAAGCTTTCTTT. It specifies CAISGHQNTEAFF.

The J gene is TRBJ1-1, the V gene TRBV6-5; D perhaps matches TRBD1 (5 bases). CDR3 length equals 15 residues. Germline CDR1 reads MNHEY; CDR2 reads SVGAGI. V was pared by 2 bases and J by 3 bases, with 13 bases between. In nucleotides, the CDR3 is TGTGCCAGCAGTTACGCCCAGGGCGGATACACTGAAGCTTTCTTT. Translation: CASSYAQGGYTEAFF.

This chain connects TRBV15 to TRBJ1-3; TRBD1 is a possible D gene (5 bases). CDR3 length: 15 amino acids. The germline CDR1 and CDR2 sequences are LNHNV and YYDKDF (reference sequence). V lost 4 bases to trimming and J lost 0 bases, with 10 bases between them. In DNA form, the CDR3 reads TGTGCCACCAGCACTGGGACCGTCTCTGGAAACACCATATATTTT. Protein: CATSTGTVSGNTIYF.

This chain uses TRBV11-2 with TRBJ2-1; the D gene could be TRBD1 or TRBD2 (5 bases each). V was trimmed by 1 base and J by 9 bases, leaving 13 bases between them. This CDR3 region has 14 residues. Per the germline V gene, CDR1 is SGHAT and CDR2 is FQNNGV. The CDR3 protein is CASSLGAGSGEQFF. Written as DNA, the CDR3 is TGTGCCAGCAGCTTAGGGGCAGGGAGTGGTGAGCAGTTCTTC.

CDR3: CASSTRTPRDSGILYTIYF. The CDR3, as DNA: TGTGCCAGCAGTACGCGAACCCCCCGGGACAGCGGAATTCTTTACACCATATATTTT. This chain uses TRBV2 with TRBJ1-3; 7 nucleotides match TRBD1. The CDR3 spans 19 residues. The germline CDR1 and CDR2 sequences are SNHLY and FYNNEI. V was clipped by 5 bases and J by 8 bases; unmatched bases: 24.

This clone has just a few counts. This sequence joins TRBV28 and TRBJ2-7; D is unclear. Between the trimmed V and J ends, which lost 6 bases and 6 bases, there was a span of 12 bases. The germline CDR1 and CDR2 sequences are MDHEN and SYDVKM. The CDR3 has 12 residues. The CDR3, as DNA: TGTGCCAGCAGCCCCCGAGGCGCCGAGCAGTACTTC. Translated: CASSPRGAEQYF.

The rearrangement uses TRBV7-7 and TRBJ2-2; D perhaps matches TRBD2 (7 bases). This CDR3 comprises 14 residues. CDR1 SSHAT and CDR2 FNYEAQ come from the germline V gene (reference sequence). Trimming left V 5 bases short and J 7 bases short, with 14 bases between. Here the CDR3 reads CASSPGGPSGELFF. For the CDR3, the DNA is TGTGCCAGCAGCCCCGGGGGGCCGAGCGGGGAGCTGTTTTTT.

The V call is TRBV5-6, the J call TRBJ1-2; D not resolved. The CDR3 length is 12 residues. Trimming shortened V by 0 bases and J by 5 bases, and 5 bases separated the two germline ends. Per germline, CDR1 SGHDT and CDR2 YYEEEE. The CDR3 protein is CASSLEKYGYTF. CDR3 in DNA: TGTGCCAGCAGCTTGGAGAAATATGGCTACACCTTC.

The J gene is TRBJ2-4, the V gene TRBV2, with D hard to call. Deletions cut 7 bases from V and 1 base from J, with 23 bases between. Germline V CDR1 and CDR2: SNHLY, FYNNEI. This CDR3 is built from 18 residues. DNA for the CDR3: TGTGCCAGCAAATTAAGAATGGTCGACCCCCAGGCCAAAAACATTCAGTACTTC. The encoded protein is CASKLRMVDPQAKNIQYF.

V is TRBV13 and J is TRBJ2-1; the D is unclear. This CDR3 is 12 amino acids long. The germline CDR1 and CDR2 sequences are PRHDT and FYEKMQ (reference sequence). V gave up 5 bases and J gave up 8 bases, with 10 bases separating them. As DNA, the CDR3 is TGTGCCAGCAGCCTAGAGCGAGATGAGCAGTTCTTC. It encodes CASSLERDEQFF.

The chain has TRBV4-1 and TRBJ2-7, with TRBD1 matching over 10 bases. The length of the CDR3 is 15 residues. Unmatched junction bases numbered 0, after V lost 0 bases and J lost 1 base. Germline V gene data show CDR1 as MGHRA and CDR2 as YSYEKL. CDR3 DNA sequence: TGCGCCAGCAGCCAAGAGGGACAGGGGTCCTACGAGCAGTACTTC. It yields the protein CASSQEGQGSYEQYF.

The gene calls are TRBV10-2 and TRBJ1-2, with TRBD1 as a possible D gene (6 bases). Germline CDR1 reads WSHSY; CDR2 reads SAAADI. V was trimmed by 7 bases and J by 10 bases, leaving 25 bases between them. CDR3 length equals 15 residues. The CDR3 coding sequence is TGCGCCAGCACCCCCAGGGGCGGGTCGGCAACCGACTACACCTTC. This encodes CASTPRGGSATDYTF.

The J gene is TRBJ2-3, the V gene TRBV7-8, with TRBD2 matching 15 bases. Germline V gives CDR1 SGHVS, CDR2 FQNEAQ. The ends lost 5 bases at V and 4 bases at J; junction bases unmatched: 4. This CDR3 is built from 16 residues. The CDR3 region has the DNA TGTGCCAGCAGCAGGACTAGCGGGGGGGTTTCAGATACGCAGTATTTT. Its translation: CASSRTSGGVSDTQYF.

This chain links TRBV4-1 with TRBJ2-5, with 10 bases that match TRBD2. This CDR3 has 15 amino acids. V lost 4 bases to trimming and J lost 3 bases; unmatched junction nucleotides: 5. Germline CDR1 reads MGHRA; CDR2 reads YSYEKL. For the CDR3, the DNA is TGCGCCAGCAGCCCTTTAGCGGGGGGAAAAGAGACCCAGTACTTC. This gives the protein CASSPLAGGKETQYF.

The chain employs TRBV27 and TRBJ2-4; 7 nucleotides line up with TRBD2. The germline V gene encodes CDR1 MNHEY and CDR2 SMNVEV (reference sequence). CDR3 length: 14 residues. The V and J ends lost 4 bases and 3 bases, in that order; junction bases with no gene match: 3. CDR3 in DNA: TGTGCCAGCAGTTGGGAGGGGAACAAAAACATTCAGTACTTC. This translates into CASSWEGNKNIQYF.

This chain uses TRBV4-1 with TRBJ2-3, with TRBD1 matching 7 bases. The CDR3 is 15 residues long. The V and J ends lost 8 bases and 0 bases, in that order; junction bases with no gene match: 8. Germline V CDR1 and CDR2: MGHRA, YSYEKL. The CDR3 loop is CASSYRGPSTDTQYF. CDR3 nucleotide sequence: TGCGCCAGCTCCTACAGGGGTCCTAGCACAGATACGCAGTATTTT.

This rearrangement joins TRBV6-6 to TRBJ1-3; TRBD1 matches at 8 bases. Germline CDR1 reads MNHNY; CDR2 reads SVGAGI (reference sequence). The CDR3 totals 16 residues. With 2 bases clipped from V and 2 bases from J, the junction kept 5 bases outside the gene matches. CDR3 residues: CASSYAPQGAGNTIYF. The CDR3 bases are TGTGCCAGCAGTTACGCCCCACAGGGGGCTGGAAACACCATATATTTT.

This chain links TRBV29-1 with TRBJ2-1, with 11 bases fitting TRBD2. The CDR3 is 16 residues long. Germline V gene lookup returns CDR1 SQVTM and CDR2 ANQGSEA. The junction had 8 bases not matched to a gene; V was cut back by 7 bases and J by 0 bases. The CDR3 reads CSAFGTSGSSYNEQFF. DNA for the CDR3: TGCAGCGCCTTCGGGACTAGCGGTAGCTCCTACAATGAGCAGTTCTTC.

This rearrangement joins TRBV20-1 to TRBJ1-1; the D is unclear. The V gene lost 1 base and the J gene lost 11 bases, with 8 bases spanning the gap. Germline V gene sequence: CDR1 DFQATT, CDR2 SNEGSKA (reference sequence). This CDR3 spans 10 amino acids. The CDR3 region is CSARARVAFF. CDR3 DNA: TGCAGTGCTAGAGCACGCGTCGCTTTCTTT.